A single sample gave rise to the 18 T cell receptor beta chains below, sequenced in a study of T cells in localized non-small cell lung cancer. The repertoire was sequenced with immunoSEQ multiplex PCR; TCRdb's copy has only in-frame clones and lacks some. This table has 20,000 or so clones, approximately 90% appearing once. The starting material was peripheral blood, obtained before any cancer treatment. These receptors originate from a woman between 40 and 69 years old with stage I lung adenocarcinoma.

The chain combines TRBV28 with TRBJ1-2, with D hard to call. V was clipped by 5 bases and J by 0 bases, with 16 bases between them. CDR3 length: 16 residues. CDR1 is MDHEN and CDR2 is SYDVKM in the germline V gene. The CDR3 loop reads CASSTPPPLANYGYTF. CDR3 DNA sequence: TGTGCCAGCAGTACCCCTCCCCCCTTAGCTAACTATGGCTACACCTTC.

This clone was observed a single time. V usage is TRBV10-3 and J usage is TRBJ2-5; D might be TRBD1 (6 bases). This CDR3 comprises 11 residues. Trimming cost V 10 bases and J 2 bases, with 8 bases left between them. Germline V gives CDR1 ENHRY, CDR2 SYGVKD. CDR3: CATGEQETQYF. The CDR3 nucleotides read TGTGCCACAGGGGAACAAGAGACCCAGTACTTC.

This CDR3 is CASSYRPLRSRETQYF. The CDR3 DNA is TGTGCCAGCAGTTACCGCCCCCTTCGATCTCGGGAGACCCAGTACTTC. The V and J genes are TRBV6-5 and TRBJ2-5; D remains ambiguous. Germline loops: CDR1 MNHEY, CDR2 SVGAGI. The CDR3 covers 16 residues. V shed 2 bases and J shed 5 bases, with 18 bases lying between them.

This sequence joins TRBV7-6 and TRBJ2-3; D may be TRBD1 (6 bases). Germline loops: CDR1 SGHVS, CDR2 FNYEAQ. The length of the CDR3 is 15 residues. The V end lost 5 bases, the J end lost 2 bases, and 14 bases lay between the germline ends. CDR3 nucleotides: TGTGCCAGCAGCCCAAATACAGGGCCCACAGATACGCAGTATTTT. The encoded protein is CASSPNTGPTDTQYF.

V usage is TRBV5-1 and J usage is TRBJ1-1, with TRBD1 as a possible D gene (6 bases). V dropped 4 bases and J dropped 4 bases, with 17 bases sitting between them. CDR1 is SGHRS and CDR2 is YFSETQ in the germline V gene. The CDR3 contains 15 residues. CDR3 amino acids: CASSPSTGLGTEAFF. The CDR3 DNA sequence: TGCGCCAGCAGCCCGAGTACAGGGCTAGGCACTGAAGCTTTCTTT.

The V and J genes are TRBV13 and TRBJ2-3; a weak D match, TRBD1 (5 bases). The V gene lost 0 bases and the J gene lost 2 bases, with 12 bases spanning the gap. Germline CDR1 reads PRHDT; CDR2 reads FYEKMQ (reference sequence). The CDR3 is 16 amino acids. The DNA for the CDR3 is TGTGCCAGCAGCTTAGGAGGGGAAACGAACACAGATACGCAGTATTTT. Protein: CASSLGGETNTDTQYF.

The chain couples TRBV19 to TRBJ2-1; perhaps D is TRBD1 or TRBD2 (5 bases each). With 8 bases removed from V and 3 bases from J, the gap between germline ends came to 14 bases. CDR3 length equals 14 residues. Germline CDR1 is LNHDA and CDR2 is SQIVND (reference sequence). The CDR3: CASRDVGDYNEQFF. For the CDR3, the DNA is TGTGCCAGTCGGGACGTGGGTGACTACAATGAGCAGTTCTTC.

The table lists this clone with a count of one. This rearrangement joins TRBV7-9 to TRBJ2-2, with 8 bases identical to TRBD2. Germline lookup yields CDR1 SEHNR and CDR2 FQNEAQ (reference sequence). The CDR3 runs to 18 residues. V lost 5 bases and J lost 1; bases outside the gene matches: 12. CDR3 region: CASSLTPGTRMNTGELFF. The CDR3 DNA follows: TGTGCCAGCAGCCTTACCCCCGGGACTAGAATGAACACCGGGGAGCTGTTTTTT.

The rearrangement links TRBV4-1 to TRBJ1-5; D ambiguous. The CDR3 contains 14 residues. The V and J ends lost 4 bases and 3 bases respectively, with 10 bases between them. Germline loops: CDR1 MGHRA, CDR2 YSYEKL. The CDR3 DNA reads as TGCGCCAGCAGCCGTGGACTGTTCAATCAGCCCCAGCATTTT. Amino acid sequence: CASSRGLFNQPQHF.

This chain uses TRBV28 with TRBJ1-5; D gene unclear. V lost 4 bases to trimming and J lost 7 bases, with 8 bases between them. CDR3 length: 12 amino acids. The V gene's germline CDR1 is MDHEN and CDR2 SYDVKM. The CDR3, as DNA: TGTGCCAGCAGTTCCAGAGGACAGCCCCAGCATTTT. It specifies CASSSRGQPQHF.

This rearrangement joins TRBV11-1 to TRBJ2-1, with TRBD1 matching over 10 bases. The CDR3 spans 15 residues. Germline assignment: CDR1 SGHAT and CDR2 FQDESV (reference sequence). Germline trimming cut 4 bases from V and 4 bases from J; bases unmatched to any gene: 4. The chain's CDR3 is CASSSGTGVYNEQFF. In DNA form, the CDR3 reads TGTGCCAGCAGCTCCGGGACAGGGGTTTACAATGAGCAGTTCTTC.

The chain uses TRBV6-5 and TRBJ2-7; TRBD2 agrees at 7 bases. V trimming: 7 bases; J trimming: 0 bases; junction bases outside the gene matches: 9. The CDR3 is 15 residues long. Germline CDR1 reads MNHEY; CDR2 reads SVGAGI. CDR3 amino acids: CASKKSGTGSYEQYF. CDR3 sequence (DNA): TGTGCCAGCAAGAAGAGCGGGACCGGCTCCTACGAGCAGTACTTC.

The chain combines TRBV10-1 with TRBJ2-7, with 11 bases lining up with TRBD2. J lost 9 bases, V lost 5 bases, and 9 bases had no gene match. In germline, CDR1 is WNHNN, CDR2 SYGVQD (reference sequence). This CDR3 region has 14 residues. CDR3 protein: CASSPGTSGTGQYF. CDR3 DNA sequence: TGCGCCAGCAGTCCCGGGACTAGCGGTACGGGGCAGTACTTC.

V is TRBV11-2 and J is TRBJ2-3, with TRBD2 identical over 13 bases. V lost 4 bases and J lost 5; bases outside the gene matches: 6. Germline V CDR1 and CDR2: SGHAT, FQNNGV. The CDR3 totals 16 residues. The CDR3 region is CASSSLLAGGKDTQYF. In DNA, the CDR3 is TGTGCCAGCAGCTCCCTACTAGCGGGAGGGAAAGATACGCAGTATTTT. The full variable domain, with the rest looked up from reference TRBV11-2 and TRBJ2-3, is EAGVAQSPRYKIIEKRQSVAFWCNPISGHATLYWYQQILGQGPKLLIQFQNNGVVDDSQLPKDRFSAERLKGVDSTLKIQPAKLEDSAVYLCASSSLLAGGKDTQYFGPGTRLTVL.

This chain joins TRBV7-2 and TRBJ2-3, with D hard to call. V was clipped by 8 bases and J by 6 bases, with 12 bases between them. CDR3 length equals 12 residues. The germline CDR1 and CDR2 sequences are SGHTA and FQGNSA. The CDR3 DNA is TGTGCCAGCGGGAAGATAAGGGATACGCAGTATTTT. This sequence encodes CASGKIRDTQYF.

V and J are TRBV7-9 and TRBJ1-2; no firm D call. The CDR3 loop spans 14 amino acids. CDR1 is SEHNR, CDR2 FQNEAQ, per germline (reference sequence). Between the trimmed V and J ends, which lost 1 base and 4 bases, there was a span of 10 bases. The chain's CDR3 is CASSLETSPYGYTF. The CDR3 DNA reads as TGTGCCAGCAGCTTAGAGACCTCTCCCTATGGCTACACCTTC.

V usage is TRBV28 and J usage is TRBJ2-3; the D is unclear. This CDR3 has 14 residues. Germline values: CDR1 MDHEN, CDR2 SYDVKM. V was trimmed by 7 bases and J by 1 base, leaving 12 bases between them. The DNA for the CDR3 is TGTGCCAGCAACCTGGGTCGGGGCACAGATACGCAGTATTTT. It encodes CASNLGRGTDTQYF.

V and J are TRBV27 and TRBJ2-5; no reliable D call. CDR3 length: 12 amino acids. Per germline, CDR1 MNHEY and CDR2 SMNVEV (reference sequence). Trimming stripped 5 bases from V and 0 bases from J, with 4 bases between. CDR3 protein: CASSQDQETQYF. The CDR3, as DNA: TGTGCCAGCAGTCAGGACCAAGAGACCCAGTACTTC.